Listed below are T cell receptor beta chains from one sample, sequenced in a study of T-cell memory formation after mild COVID-19. TCRdb reprocessed the 5' RACE reads with MiXCR, giving one entry per CDR3 protein. The sample gives about 430,000 distinct CDR3 sequences, approximately 24% of which show up once; 7.5% to 10% is in the top ten. Sequencing was done on a sample of PBMCs or a T cell subset sorted from them (not recorded which). The receptor set was obtained from an adult woman who had mild COVID-19 (a few samples of this study predate the infection). Cell type and time point are not known. Both conserved end residues are part of each CDR3. A D gene is named only where the DNA matches it firmly. Expanded clones get a size class; other rows say once, few or many, or leave the size out.

>-|many|14|TRBJ1-1|TRBV5-1
TGCGCCAGCACGGGGTCAGGGGCTACCACTGAAGCTTTCTTT
CASTGSGATTEAFF
>TRBD2|-|17|TRBJ2-3|TRBV7-6
TGTGCCAGCAGCTTAGAGGGCGGGAGAGGGAGCACAGATACGCAGTATTTT
CASSLEGGRGSTDTQYF
>-|-|15|TRBJ2-1|TRBV5-1
TGCGCCAGCAGCTTGTCCATATCTAACCAGCATGAGCAGTTCTTC
CASSLSISNQHEQFF
>-|-|14|TRBJ2-7|TRBV9
TGTGCCAGCAGCGTAGCGGGGTCTGGGATCGAGCAGTACTTC
CASSVAGSGIEQYF
>-|few|14|TRBJ2-7|TRBV6-5
TGTGCCAGCAGCCCGACGACTCCAAACTACGAGCAGTACTTC
CASSPTTPNYEQYF
>TRBD1|-|13|TRBJ1-2|TRBV15
TGTGCCACCAGCCGTGGACAGGGCTATGGCTACACCTTC
CATSRGQGYGYTF
>TRBD2|few|11|TRBJ2-1|TRBV24-1
TGTGCCACCATCGGGGGGGATAAGCAGTTCTTC
CATIGGDKQFF
>-|few|18|TRBJ2-1|TRBV20-1
TGCAGTGCTAGAGATCTAGGGACTCACCCCCCCATTAGGAATGAGCAGTTCTTC
CSARDLGTHPPIRNEQFF
>TRBD2|-|19|TRBJ2-7|TRBV9
TGTGCCAGCAGCGGCCCGGGGGGGGAACTCGGACTAGCGGGTCACAAGCAGTACTTC
CASSGPGGELGLAGHKQYF
>-|-|15|TRBJ2-2|TRBV20-1
TGCAGTGCTAGAGATTATCGGCTCGGAGCCGGGGAGCTGTTTTTT
CSARDYRLGAGELFF
>-|-|15|TRBJ2-5|TRBV5-1
TGCGCCAGCAAGTCGATTTTAGGGGGGCAAGAGACCCAGTACTTC
CASKSILGGQETQYF
>-|few|14|TRBJ2-5|TRBV6-5
TGTGCCAGCATCGAAGGGGTGGGTAGCGGGACCCAGTACTTC
CASIEGVGSGTQYF
>TRBD1|-|14|TRBJ2-7|TRBV29-1
TGCAGCGTTGCCGGGACAGGTACCTCCTACGAGCAGTACTTC
CSVAGTGTSYEQYF
>TRBD1|-|15|TRBJ1-2|TRBV19
TGTGCCAGTAGTGTCTACAGGGGGACTAACTATGGCTACACCTTC
CASSVYRGTNYGYTF
>TRBD2|-|16|TRBJ2-1|TRBV12-3/TRBV12-4
TGTGCCAGCAGTTTTAACCGGGGACTAGCGAGCGATGAGCAGTTCTTC
CASSFNRGLASDEQFF
>-|-|15|TRBJ2-2|TRBV5-4
TGTGCCAGCAGCCTCGGGACAAAGAACACCGGGGAGCTGTTTTTT
CASSLGTKNTGELFF
>-|-|15|TRBJ2-7|TRBV4-2
TGTGCCAGCAGCCAAGATACATCGGGCGGGTACGAGCAGTACTTC
CASSQDTSGGYEQYF
>-|-|14|TRBJ1-4|TRBV4-1
TGCGCCAGCAGCCAACCCCGGGCGGATGAAAAACTGTTTTTT
CASSQPRADEKLFF
>-|few|16|TRBJ1-1|TRBV20-1
TGCAGTGCTTCCGGCCCCGACGGATCAATGAACACTGAAGCTTTCTTT
CSASGPDGSMNTEAFF
>-|-|14|TRBJ2-7|TRBV3-1
TGTGCCAGCAGCCAAGATGGGCTAAGGTACGAGCAGTACTTC
CASSQDGLRYEQYF
>TRBD2|-|15|TRBJ2-5|TRBV7-3
TGTGCCAGCAGCCCCCGTAGCGGGGGGCGCGAGACCCAGTACTTC
CASSPRSGGRETQYF
>-|-|12|TRBJ1-2|TRBV30
TGTGCCTGGAGGGCGTCAGTCTATGGCTACACCTTC
CAWRASVYGYTF
>-|-|14|TRBJ2-1|TRBV5-1
TGCGCCAGCAGCGCCGGGACTGAGTACAATGAGCAGTTCTTC
CASSAGTEYNEQFF
>-|few|14|TRBJ2-1|TRBV2
TGTGCCAGCAGTGAAGCGGGGGGGGCCTATGAGCAGTTCTTC
CASSEAGGAYEQFF
>-|few|13|TRBJ2-3|TRBV6-1
TGTGCCAGCAACCCAGACGCGACAGATACGCAGTATTTT
CASNPDATDTQYF
>TRBD1|-|15|TRBJ2-5|TRBV4-2
TGTGCCAGCAGCGCCCGGACAGGGCTCGGGGAGACCCAGTACTTC
CASSARTGLGETQYF
>TRBD2|-|16|TRBJ2-7|TRBV7-2
TGTGCCAGCAGCTTAGCATCCGGGACTAGTCGCCACGAGCAGTACTTC
CASSLASGTSRHEQYF
>TRBD2|many|20|TRBJ2-1|TRBV18
TGTGCCAGCTCACTAGCGGTACTAGCGGGAGGCCCCCTGCACTACAATGAGCAGTTCTTC
CASSLAVLAGGPLHYNEQFF
>TRBD2|many|19|TRBJ2-3|TRBV9
TGTGCCAGCAGCGTAGCGCCCGGCCCGGGACTAGCGGGGGGAGATACGCAGTATTTT
CASSVAPGPGLAGGDTQYF
>TRBD2|few|15|TRBJ2-2|TRBV6-2/TRBV6-3
TGTGCCAGCAGTCAGACTAGCGAGTGGACCGGGGAGCTGTTTTTT
CASSQTSEWTGELFF
>TRBD1|-|16|TRBJ2-7|TRBV5-1
TGCGCCAGCAGCGACCCCGGGACAGTGCTCTCCTACGAGCAGTACTTC
CASSDPGTVLSYEQYF
>-|few|14|TRBJ2-7|TRBV12-3/TRBV12-4
TGTGCCAGCAGCCACGACAGCGCACACTACGAGCAGTACTTC
CASSHDSAHYEQYF
>-|-|15|TRBJ2-3|TRBV12-3/TRBV12-4
TGTGCCAGCAGCCTCGGACAGGGAGGGACAGATACGCAGTATTTT
CASSLGQGGTDTQYF
>-|many|15|TRBJ1-2|TRBV7-2
TGTGCCAGCAGCCCACAGACAGGCCCTAACTATGGCTACACCTTC
CASSPQTGPNYGYTF
>TRBD1|-|16|TRBJ2-5|TRBV7-7
TGTGCTAGCAGCCCCGGGACAGGGGGACCTCAAGAGACCCAGTACTTC
CASSPGTGGPQETQYF
>-|-|14|TRBJ2-7|TRBV14
TGTGCCAGCAGCCCGCTTTCGGGGGTCCACGAGCAGTACTTC
CASSPLSGVHEQYF
>TRBD2|-|16|TRBJ2-3|TRBV12-3/TRBV12-4
TGTGCCAGCAGTTTAGCTGCGGGAGGGAGCACAGATACGCAGTATTTT
CASSLAAGGSTDTQYF
>TRBD1|few|16|TRBJ1-1|TRBV6-5
TGTGCCAGCACTCCGGGACAGGGGAATGGGAACACTGAAGCTTTCTTT
CASTPGQGNGNTEAFF
>-|-|10|TRBJ2-3|TRBV29-1
TGCAGCGGGGGAGAAGATACGCAGTATTTT
CSGGEDTQYF
>TRBD2|few|21|TRBJ2-5|TRBV12-3/TRBV12-4
TGTGCCAGCTCTCCCCTCGGGGGGGACGTAACGAGACTGGGCCCCCAAGAGACCCAGTACTTC
CASSPLGGDVTRLGPQETQYF
>-|-|12|TRBJ1-1|TRBV6-1
TGTGCCAGCGGTCAAGTTTTAACTGAAGCTTTCTTT
CASGQVLTEAFF
>-|many|13|TRBJ2-2|TRBV5-1
TGCGCCAGCAGCTTGGACGGCACCGGGGAGCTGTTTTTT
CASSLDGTGELFF
>TRBD2|-|16|TRBJ2-7|TRBV9
TGTGCCAGCAGCGTAGGCCTAGCGGGCGCGCATTACGAGCAGTACTTC
CASSVGLAGAHYEQYF
>-|many|14|TRBJ2-7|TRBV29-1
TGCAGCGTTGAATATGAGGACAGCTCCTACGAGCAGTACTTC
CSVEYEDSSYEQYF